This T cell receptor beta chain was obtained from a study of control samples from healthy donors and cancer patients. CDR1 is MNHEY, CDR2 SMNVEV, per germline (reference sequence). CDR3 size: 14 residues. Trimming took off 5 bases at V and 3 bases at J, with 14 bases between the two ends. Repertoires were generated with immunoSEQ multiplex PCR, while TCRdb's copy carries only in-frame clones and drops some. The repertoire consists of 95,000 to 150,000 clones, with about 89% occurring once and the leading ten covering about 7.2%. The sequenced sample was blood. This receptor was taken from a woman aged 18-29 years in good health. This chain joins TRBV27 and TRBJ2-7; TRBD1 might be the D (6 bases). The CDR3 DNA follows: TGTGCCAGCAGTCCCTACCGGGACAACTACGAGCAGTACTTC. This encodes CASSPYRDNYEQYF.